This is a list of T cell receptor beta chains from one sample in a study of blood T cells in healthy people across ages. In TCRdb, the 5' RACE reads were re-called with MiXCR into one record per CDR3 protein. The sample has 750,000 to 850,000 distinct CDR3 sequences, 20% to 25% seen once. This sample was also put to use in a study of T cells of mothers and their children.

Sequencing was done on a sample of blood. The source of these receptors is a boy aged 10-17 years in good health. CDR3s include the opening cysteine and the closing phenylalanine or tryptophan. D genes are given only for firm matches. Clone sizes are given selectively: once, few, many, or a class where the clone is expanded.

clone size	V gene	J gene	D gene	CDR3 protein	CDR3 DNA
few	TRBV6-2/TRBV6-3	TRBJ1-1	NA	CASGRLAKNTEAFF	TGTGCCAGCGGGAGGTTAGCGAAGAACACTGAAGCTTTCTTT
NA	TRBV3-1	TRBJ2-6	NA	CATRDSGANVLTF	TGTGCCACCCGGGACTCTGGGGCCAACGTCCTGACTTTC
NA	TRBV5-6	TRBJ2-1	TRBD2	CASSLSQGIHSGRGLNEQFF	TGTGCCAGCAGCTTATCACAGGGGATCCATAGCGGGAGGGGGCTCAATGAGCAGTTCTTC
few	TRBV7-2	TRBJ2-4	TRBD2	CASSLGGVGGAKNIQYF	TGTGCCAGCAGCTTAGGCGGGGTGGGGGGGGCCAAAAACATTCAGTACTTC
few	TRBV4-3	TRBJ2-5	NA	CASSQSAAPQTQYF	TGCGCCAGCAGCCAATCCGCGGCGCCGCAGACCCAGTACTTC
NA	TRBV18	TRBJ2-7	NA	CASSPGRSQAGEQYF	TGTGCCAGCTCACCGGGACGGAGCCAAGCGGGCGAGCAGTACTTC
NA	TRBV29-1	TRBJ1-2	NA	CSVTQGNYGYTF	TGCAGCGTTACGCAGGGGAACTATGGCTACACCTTC
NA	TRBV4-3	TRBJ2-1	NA	CASSQESEDEQFF	TGCGCCAGCAGCCAAGAAAGCGAGGATGAGCAGTTCTTC
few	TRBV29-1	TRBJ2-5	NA	CSFGAQETQYF	TGCAGCTTTGGTGCACAAGAGACCCAGTACTTC
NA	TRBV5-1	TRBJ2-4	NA	CASSLGTVLAKNIQYF	TGCGCCAGCAGCTTGGGTACAGTCCTAGCCAAAAACATTCAGTACTTC
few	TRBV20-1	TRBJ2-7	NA	CSASVAGTEQYF	TGCAGTGCTAGTGTGGCGGGGACCGAGCAGTACTTC
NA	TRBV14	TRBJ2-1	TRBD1	CASSPRDRDEQFF	TGTGCCAGCAGCCCCCGGGACAGGGATGAGCAGTTCTTC
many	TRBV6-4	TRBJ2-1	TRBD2	CASSESGGSYNEQFF	TGTGCCAGCAGTGAATCGGGCGGGAGTTACAATGAGCAGTTCTTC
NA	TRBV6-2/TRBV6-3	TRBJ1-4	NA	CASISDGDNEKLFF	TGTGCCAGCATCTCGGACGGCGATAATGAAAAACTGTTTTTT
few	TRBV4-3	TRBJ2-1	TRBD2	CASSPDRAGGPSNEQFF	TGCGCCAGCAGCCCAGATAGAGCGGGAGGGCCCAGTAATGAGCAGTTCTTC
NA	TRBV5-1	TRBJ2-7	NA	CASSLEGTRSYEQYF	TGCGCCAGCAGCTTGGAGGGGACTCGATCCTACGAGCAGTACTTC
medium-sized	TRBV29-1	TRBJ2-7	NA	CSVVVSYEQYF	TGCAGCGTTGTGGTTTCCTACGAGCAGTACTTC
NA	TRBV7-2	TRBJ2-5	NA	CASSFPGHQETQYF	TGTGCCAGCAGCTTCCCGGGGCACCAAGAGACCCAGTACTTC
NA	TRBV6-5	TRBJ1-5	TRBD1	CASKRGQGGQPQHF	TGTGCCAGCAAAAGGGGACAGGGAGGTCAGCCCCAGCATTTT